The T cell receptor beta chain under discussion was sequenced for a study of tumour-infiltrating T cells in Burkitt lymphoma (TCRdb year 2020). Background for the entire study: The Burkitt lymphoma cohort comprised some 82 patients and spanned all epidemiological subtypes of the disease. Clinical outcome was correlated with TCR repertoire data, and overall and progression-free survival were found to be predicted by productive clonality independently of established prognosticators, including age at diagnosis. The paper's findings and limits, for the study overall: Several public clonotypes shared across numerous Burkitt lymphoma patients were found, and shared tumour neoantigen selection absent from diffuse large B-cell lymphoma was thereby suggested.

The CDR3 numbers 11 residues from cysteine through phenylalanine. Only the CDR3 portion is preserved as DNA: 33 bases, with reading frame beginning at the first base. The CDR1 and CDR2 encoded by the germline V gene are SQVTM and ANQGSEA. V and J are truncated by 6 bases and 9 bases respectively, leaving an intervening sequence of 12 bases. Library preparation was by the immunoSEQ multiplex PCR assay. What TCRdb holds here is the immuneACCESS table cut down to in-frame rearrangements. Part of the clones is not present; checked against another copy, under half of the missing clones reflect an unresolved V gene, and the others are unexplained. The sample table records about 46,000 clones; approximately 31% of these occur just once. The leading ten clones occupy around 3% of the sample. By sample share, this clone is medium-sized (0.01 to 0.1%). What this receptor recognizes is not known. Per-base quality was not reported, and no clone a single base away is much larger than it.

The chain joins TRBV29-1 to TRBJ2-1; a confident D gene designation cannot be given. The sequence was obtained from a human donor with Burkitt lymphoma. Sequencing used tumor tissue. DNA sequence: TGCAGCGTCCCCCGGTCGGGTGAGCAGTTCTTC. Translated, this is CSVPRSGEQFF.